The text below deals with one T cell receptor beta chain. The antigen is not known. The data are from a study of T cell responses to AZD1222 COVID-19 vaccine. Whole-study context: Second-dose intervals of approximately 4 or approximately 12 weeks were pooled.

Study-wide results and limits: Of spike-specific TCRs, nearly half reportedly target regions left unmutated in variants. It should be noted that donors were predominantly white British and more often female, and clonal diversity was possibly underestimated.

TCRdb keeps only in-frame clones here, not all; method: immunoSEQ multiplex PCR. Here the sample spans over 110,000 clones, more than 85% being singletons. Per germline, CDR1 MDHEN and CDR2 SYDVKM. This CDR3 is 16 amino acids long. V gave up 3 bases and J gave up 0 bases; unmatched junction bases: 4. The sample in question was peripheral blood, obtained on day 0 of AZD1222 vaccination. The receptor comes from an adult in good health. The chain employs TRBV28 and TRBJ1-5, with 8 bases lining up with TRBD1. CDR3 nucleotide sequence: TGTGCCAGCAGTTTGGGGGACAGGTATAGCAATCAGCCCCAGCATTTT. Its protein product is CASSLGDRYSNQPQHF.